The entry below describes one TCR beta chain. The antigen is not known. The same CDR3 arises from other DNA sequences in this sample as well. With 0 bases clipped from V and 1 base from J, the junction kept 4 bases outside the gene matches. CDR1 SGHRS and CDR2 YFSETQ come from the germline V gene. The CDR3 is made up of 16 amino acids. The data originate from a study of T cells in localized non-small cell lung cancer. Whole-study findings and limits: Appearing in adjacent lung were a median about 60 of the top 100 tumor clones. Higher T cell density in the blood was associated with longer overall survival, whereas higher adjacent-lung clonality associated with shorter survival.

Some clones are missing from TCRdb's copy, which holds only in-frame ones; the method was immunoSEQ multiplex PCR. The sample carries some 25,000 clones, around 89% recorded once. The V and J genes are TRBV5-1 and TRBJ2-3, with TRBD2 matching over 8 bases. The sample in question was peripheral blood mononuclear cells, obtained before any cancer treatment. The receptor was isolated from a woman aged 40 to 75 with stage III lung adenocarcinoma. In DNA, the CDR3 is TGCGCCAGCAGCTTGGGTGGGACTAGTGGCACAGATACGCAGTATTTT. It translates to CASSLGGTSGTDTQYF.